Here is one TCR beta chain with its context. Its antigen is as yet unknown. This sample was included in a study of tissue T cells after allogeneic stem cell transplantation. In germline, CDR1 is SGHAT, CDR2 FQNNGV. The length of the CDR3 is 16 residues. V lost 1 base to trimming and J lost 1 base, with 10 bases between them. Assay used: immunoSEQ multiplex PCR; TCRdb lists only in-frame clones, some missing. The table records some 25,000 clones, more than 60% of them present only once. Notes on the study in general: Limitations included a small, clinically heterogeneous cohort and limited sampling depth. Blood and spleen captured only part of the tissue TCR repertoire.

The rearrangement links TRBV11-2 to TRBJ2-2; tentative D call: TRBD1 (6 bases). Sequences were derived from tissue from the ileum, sampled at autopsy. The clonotype originates from a female donor at least 60 years old with lung cancer. CDR3 sequence (DNA): TGTGCCAGCAGCTTAGTTGGGGGCTTGAACACCGGGGAGCTGTTTTTT. Protein sequence: CASSLVGGLNTGELFF.